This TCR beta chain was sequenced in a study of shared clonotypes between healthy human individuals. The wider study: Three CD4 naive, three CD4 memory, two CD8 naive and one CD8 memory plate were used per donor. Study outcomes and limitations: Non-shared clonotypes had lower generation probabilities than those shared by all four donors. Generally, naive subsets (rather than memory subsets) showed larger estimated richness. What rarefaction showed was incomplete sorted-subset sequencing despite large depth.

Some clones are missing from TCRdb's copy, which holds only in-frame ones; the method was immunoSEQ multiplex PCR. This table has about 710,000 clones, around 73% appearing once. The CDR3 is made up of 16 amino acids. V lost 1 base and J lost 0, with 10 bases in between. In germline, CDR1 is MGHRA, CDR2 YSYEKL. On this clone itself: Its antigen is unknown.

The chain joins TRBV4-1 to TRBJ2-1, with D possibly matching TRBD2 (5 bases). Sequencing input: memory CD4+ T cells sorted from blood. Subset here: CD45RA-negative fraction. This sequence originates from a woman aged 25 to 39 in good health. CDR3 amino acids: CASSQGLSVSYNEQFF. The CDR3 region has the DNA TGCGCCAGCAGCCAAGGACTAAGCGTCTCCTACAATGAGCAGTTCTTC.